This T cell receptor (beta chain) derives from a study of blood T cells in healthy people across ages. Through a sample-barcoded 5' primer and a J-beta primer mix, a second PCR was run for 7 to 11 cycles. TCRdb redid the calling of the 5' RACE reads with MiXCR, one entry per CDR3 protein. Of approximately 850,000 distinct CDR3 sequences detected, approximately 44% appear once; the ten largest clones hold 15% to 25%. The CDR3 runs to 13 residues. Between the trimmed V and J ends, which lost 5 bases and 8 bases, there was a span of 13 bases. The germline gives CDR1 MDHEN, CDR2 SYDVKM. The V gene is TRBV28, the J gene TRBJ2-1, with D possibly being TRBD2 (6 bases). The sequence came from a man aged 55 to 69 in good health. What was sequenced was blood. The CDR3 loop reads CASSPRDWDEQFF. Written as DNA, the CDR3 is TGTGCCAGCAGTCCGCGGGACTGGGATGAGCAGTTCTTC.